This TCR beta chain was sequenced during a study of cytomegalovirus exposure and HLA in healthy donors. 13 Jbeta primers and 60 Vbeta primers were used for the PCR. TCRdb's table, derived via immunoSEQ multiplex PCR, lists solely in-frame clones and lacks some. The sample holds some 81,000 clones, roughly two thirds seen once. CDR1 is SGHTA, CDR2 FQGNSA, per germline. The CDR3 has 13 amino acids. Deletions cut 1 base from V and 6 bases from J, with 10 bases between. The table lists this clone with a few counts. The chain uses TRBV7-2 and TRBJ2-7; D remains ambiguous. Sequenced: PBMCs. This TCR came from a woman aged 35 to 49 in good health and CMV-seropositive. The CDR3 region is CASSLVSVGEQYF. DNA for the CDR3: TGTGCCAGCAGCTTAGTTTCCGTCGGCGAGCAGTACTTC.